This record concerns one T cell receptor beta chain sequence. Its matching antigen is unknown. This sample was included in a study of human T cells and chemical hapten exposure. Background on the study: Each week of the roughly 24-week study, patients had diphenylcyclopropenone applied to the scalp. Study-wide findings and caveats: Versus controls, significantly more large CDR3 similarity clusters arose from expanded TCRs.

Trimming cost V 5 bases and J 10 bases; bases outside gene matches: 6. The germline gives CDR1 KGHSH, CDR2 LQKENI. The CDR3 is 14 amino acids. The time point denotes: patch test 3, about 24 weeks after DPC sensitization. Indicated treatment: therapeutic diphenylcyclopropenone sensitization with weekly scalp DPC. The donor pool consisted of alopecia patients aged 18 to 70 years, considered suitable for DPC. Individual cDNA molecules (in the library) carried attached unique molecular identifiers. TCRdb reprocessed the RACE reads with MiXCR, giving one entry per CDR3 protein. The sample consists of over 70,000 distinct CDR3 sequences, roughly a tenth of them appearing once.

The genes are TRBV18 and TRBJ1-6; 9 nucleotides align to TRBD1. The starting material was whole blood, obtained in connection with sensitization to the hapten diphenylcyclopropenone (DPC). The source of this sequence is a woman aged 25 to 39 with alopecia areata. Some clones in this sample may be carry-over from other donors' samples. In DNA form, the CDR3 reads TGTGCCAGCTCAGCGGGACAGGGAGGCTCACCCCTCCACTTT. Encoded protein: CASSAGQGGSPLHF.